This TCR beta chain stems from a study of T cell responses to AZD1222 COVID-19 vaccine. Measured with immunoSEQ multiplex PCR; TCRdb has only the in-frame clones, and not every one. The profile shows 150,000 to 200,000 clones, over 90% of them singletons. Regarding the study as a whole: Repertoires were collected only later (after the peak T cell response had occurred). Donors were mostly white British, more females; clonal diversity possibly underestimated.

About this clone itself: Its cognate antigen is unknown.

This receptor was taken from an adult in good health. The sequences come from peripheral blood, collected on day 0 of AZD1222 vaccination.

The CDR3 spells CASSRGRAREDGYTF. The CDR3 coding sequence is TGTGCCAGCAGCCGTGGACGGGCCAGGGAGGATGGCTACACCTTC. V gene TRBV7-2 combines with J gene TRBJ1-2, with TRBD1 as a possible D gene (5 bases). There are 15 residues in the CDR3. Germline assignment: CDR1 SGHTA and CDR2 FQGNSA. Trimming removed 5 bases at V and 6 bases at J, with 19 bases between.